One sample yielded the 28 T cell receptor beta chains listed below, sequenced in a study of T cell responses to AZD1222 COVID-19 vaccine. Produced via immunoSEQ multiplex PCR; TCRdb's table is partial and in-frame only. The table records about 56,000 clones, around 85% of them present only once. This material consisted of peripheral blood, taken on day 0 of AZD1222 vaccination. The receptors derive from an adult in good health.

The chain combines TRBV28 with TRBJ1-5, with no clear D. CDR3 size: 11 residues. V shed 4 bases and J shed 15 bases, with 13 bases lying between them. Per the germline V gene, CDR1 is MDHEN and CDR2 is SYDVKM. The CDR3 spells CASSSTVRPHF. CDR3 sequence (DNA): TGTGCCAGCAGTTCGACCGTCCGCCCGCATTTT.

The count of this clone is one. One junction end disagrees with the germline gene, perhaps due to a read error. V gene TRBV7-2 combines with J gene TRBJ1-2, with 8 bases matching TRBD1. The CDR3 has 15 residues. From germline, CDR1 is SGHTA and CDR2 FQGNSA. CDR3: CASSLYLQGGYAYTF. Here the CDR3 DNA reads TGTGCCAGCAGCTTATATTTACAGGGGGGGTATGCCTACACCTTC.

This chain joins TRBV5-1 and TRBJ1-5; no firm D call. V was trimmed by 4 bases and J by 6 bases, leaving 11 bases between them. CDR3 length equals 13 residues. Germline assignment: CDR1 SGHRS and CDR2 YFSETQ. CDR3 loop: CASSRIRFQPQHF. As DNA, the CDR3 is TGCGCCAGCAGCCGGATAAGGTTTCAGCCCCAGCATTTT.

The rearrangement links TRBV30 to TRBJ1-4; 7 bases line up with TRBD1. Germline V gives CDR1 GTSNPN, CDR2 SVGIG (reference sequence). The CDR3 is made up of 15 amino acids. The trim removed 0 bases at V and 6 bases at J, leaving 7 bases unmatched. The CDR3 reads CAWSVGGREDEKLFF. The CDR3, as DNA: TGTGCCTGGAGTGTAGGGGGCAGGGAAGATGAAAAACTGTTTTTT. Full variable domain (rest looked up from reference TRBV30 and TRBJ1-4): SQTIHQWPATLVQPVGSPLSLECTVEGTSNPNLYWYRQAAGRGLQLLFYSVGIGQISSEVPQNLSASRPQDRQFILSSKKLLLSDSGFYLCAWSVGGREDEKLFFGSGTQLSVL.

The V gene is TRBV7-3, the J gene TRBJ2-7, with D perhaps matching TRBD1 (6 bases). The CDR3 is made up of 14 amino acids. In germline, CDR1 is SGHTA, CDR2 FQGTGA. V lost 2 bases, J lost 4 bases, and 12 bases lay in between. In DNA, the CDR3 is TGTGCCAGCAGCTTACTGGGGGCAGGGTACGAGCAGTACTTC. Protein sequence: CASSLLGAGYEQYF.

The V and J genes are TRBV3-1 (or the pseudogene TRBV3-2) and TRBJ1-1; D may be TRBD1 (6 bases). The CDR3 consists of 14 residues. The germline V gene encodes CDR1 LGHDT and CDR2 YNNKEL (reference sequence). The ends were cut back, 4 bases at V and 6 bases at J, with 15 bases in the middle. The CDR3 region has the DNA TGTGCCAGCAGCCTACAGGGCGGTTTAGCTGAAGCTTTCTTT. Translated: CASSLQGGLAEAFF.

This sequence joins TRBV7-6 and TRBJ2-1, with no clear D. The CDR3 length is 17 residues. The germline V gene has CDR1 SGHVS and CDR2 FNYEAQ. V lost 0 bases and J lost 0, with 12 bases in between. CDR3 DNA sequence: TGTGCCAGCAGCTTAGCTCTCAGCCCGAGCTCCTACAATGAGCAGTTCTTC. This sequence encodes CASSLALSPSSYNEQFF.

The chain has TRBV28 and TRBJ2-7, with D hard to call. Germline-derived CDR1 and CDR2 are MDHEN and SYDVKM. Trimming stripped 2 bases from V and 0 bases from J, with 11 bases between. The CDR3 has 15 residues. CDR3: CASSLLSTLSYEQYF. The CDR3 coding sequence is TGTGCCAGCAGTTTACTTTCTACACTCTCCTACGAGCAGTACTTC.

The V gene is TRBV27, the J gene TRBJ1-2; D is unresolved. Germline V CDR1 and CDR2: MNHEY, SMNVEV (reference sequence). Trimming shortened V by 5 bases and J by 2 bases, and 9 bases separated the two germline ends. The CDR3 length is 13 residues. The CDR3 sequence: CASSLKRNYGYTF. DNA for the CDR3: TGTGCCAGCAGTCTCAAGAGGAACTATGGCTACACCTTC.

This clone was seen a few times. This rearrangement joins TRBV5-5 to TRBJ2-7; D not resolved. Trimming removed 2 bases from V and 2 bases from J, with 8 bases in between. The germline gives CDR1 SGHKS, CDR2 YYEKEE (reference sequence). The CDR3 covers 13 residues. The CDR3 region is CASSFSGAYEQYF. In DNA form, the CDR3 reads TGTGCCAGCAGCTTCTCTGGGGCCTACGAGCAGTACTTC. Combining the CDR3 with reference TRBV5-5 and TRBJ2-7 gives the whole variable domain DAGVTQSPTHLIKTRGQQVTLRCSPISGHKSVSWYQQVLGQGPQFIFQYYEKEERGRGNFPDRFSARQFPNYSSELNVNALLLGDSALYLCASSFSGAYEQYFGPGTRLTVT.

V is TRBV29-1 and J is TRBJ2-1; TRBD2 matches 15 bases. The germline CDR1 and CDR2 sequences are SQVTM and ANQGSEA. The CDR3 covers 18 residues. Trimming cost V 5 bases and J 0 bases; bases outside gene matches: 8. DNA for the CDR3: TGCAGCGTTCACCCGGGACTAGCGGGAGGAAGCTCCTACAATGAGCAGTTCTTC. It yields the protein CSVHPGLAGGSSYNEQFF.

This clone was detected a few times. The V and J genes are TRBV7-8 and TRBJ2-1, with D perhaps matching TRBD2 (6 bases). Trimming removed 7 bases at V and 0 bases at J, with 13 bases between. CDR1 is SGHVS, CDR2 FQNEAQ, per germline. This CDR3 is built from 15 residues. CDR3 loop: CASTPADYSYNEQFF. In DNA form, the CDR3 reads TGTGCCAGCACCCCGGCGGACTACTCCTACAATGAGCAGTTCTTC. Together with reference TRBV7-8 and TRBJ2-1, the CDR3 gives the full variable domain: GAGVSQSPRYKVAKRGQDVALRCDPISGHVSLFWYQQALGQGPEFLTYFQNEAQLDKSGLPSDRFFAERPEGSVSTLKIQRTQQEDSAVYLCASTPADYSYNEQFFGPGTRLTVL.

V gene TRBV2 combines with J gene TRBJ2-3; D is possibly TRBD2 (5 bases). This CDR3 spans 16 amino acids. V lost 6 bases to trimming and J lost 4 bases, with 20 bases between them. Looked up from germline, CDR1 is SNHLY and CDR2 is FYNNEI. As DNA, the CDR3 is TGTGCCAGCAGATTTCGGGATCCCTTCCTGGCAGATACGCAGTATTTT. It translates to CASRFRDPFLADTQYF.

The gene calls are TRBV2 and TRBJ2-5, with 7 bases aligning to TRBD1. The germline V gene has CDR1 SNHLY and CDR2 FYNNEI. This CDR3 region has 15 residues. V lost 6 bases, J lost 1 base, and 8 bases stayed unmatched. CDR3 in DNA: TGTGCCAGCAGGAGACAGGGTGGGGCCCAAGAGACCCAGTACTTC. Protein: CASRRQGGAQETQYF.

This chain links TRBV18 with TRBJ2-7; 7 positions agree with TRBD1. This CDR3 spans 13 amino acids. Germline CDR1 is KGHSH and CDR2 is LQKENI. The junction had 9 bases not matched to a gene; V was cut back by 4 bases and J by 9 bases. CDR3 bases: TGTGCCAGCTCACGGACAGGTGGGCCCGTGCAGTACTTC. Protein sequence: CASSRTGGPVQYF.

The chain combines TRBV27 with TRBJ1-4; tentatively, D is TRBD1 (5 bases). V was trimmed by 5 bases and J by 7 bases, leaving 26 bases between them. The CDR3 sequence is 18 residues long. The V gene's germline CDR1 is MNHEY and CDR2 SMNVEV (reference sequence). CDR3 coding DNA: TGTGCCAGCAGTCCACTGGTGAGCCCGGGGGGGTCAGGTGAAAAACTGTTTTTT. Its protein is CASSPLVSPGGSGEKLFF. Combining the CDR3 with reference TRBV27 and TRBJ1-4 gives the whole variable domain EAQVTQNPRYLITVTGKKLTVTCSQNMNHEYMSWYRQDPGLGLRQIYYSMNVEVTDKGDVPEGYKVSRKEKRNFPLILESPSPNQTSLYFCASSPLVSPGGSGEKLFFGSGTQLSVL.

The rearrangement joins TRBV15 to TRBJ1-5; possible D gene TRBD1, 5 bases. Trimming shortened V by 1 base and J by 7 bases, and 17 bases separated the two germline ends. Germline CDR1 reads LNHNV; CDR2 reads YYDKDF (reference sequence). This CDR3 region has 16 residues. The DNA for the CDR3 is TGTGCCACCAGCAGAGGGTACTTAGGGGTAGGGCAGCCCCAGCATTTT. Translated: CATSRGYLGVGQPQHF.

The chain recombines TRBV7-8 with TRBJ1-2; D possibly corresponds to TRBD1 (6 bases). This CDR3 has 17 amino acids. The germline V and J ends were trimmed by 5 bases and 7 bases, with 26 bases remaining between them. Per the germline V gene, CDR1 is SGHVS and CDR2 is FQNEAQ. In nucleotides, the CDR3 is TGTGCCAGCAGCGAAGCCGCGGTCACAGGGCCGGGGTTTGGCTACACCTTC. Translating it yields CASSEAAVTGPGFGYTF.

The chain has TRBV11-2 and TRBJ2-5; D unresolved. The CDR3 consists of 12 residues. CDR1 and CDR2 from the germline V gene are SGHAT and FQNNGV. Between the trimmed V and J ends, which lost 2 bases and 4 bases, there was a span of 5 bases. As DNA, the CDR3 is TGTGCCAGCAGCTTAAAGGGAGAGACCCAGTACTTC. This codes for CASSLKGETQYF.

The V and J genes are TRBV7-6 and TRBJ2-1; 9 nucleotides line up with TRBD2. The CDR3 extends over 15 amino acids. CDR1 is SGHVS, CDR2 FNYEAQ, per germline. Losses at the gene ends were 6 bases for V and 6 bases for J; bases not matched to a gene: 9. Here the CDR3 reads CASSLKLAGINEQFF. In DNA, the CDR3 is TGTGCCAGCAGTCTGAAACTAGCGGGTATCAATGAGCAGTTCTTC. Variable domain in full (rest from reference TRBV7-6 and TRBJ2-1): GAGVSQSPRYKVTKRGQDVALRCDPISGHVSLYWYRQALGQGPEFLTYFNYEAQQDKSGLPNDRFSAERPEGSISTLTIQRTEQRDSAMYRCASSLKLAGINEQFFGPGTRLTVL.

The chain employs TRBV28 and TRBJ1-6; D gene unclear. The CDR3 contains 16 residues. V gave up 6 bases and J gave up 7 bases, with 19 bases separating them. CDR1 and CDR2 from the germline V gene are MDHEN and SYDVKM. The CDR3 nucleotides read TGTGCCAGCAGCCTTTTCCCGGGATTCGGAAATTCACCCCTCCACTTT. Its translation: CASSLFPGFGNSPLHF.

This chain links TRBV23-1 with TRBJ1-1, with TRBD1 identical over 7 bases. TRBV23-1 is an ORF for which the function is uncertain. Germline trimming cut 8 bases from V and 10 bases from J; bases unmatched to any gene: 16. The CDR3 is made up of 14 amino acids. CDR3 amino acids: CASGGTAVGARAFF. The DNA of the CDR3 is TGCGCCAGCGGGGGGACAGCCGTCGGGGCCCGAGCTTTCTTT.

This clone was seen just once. The CDR3 DNA reads as TGTGCCAGCAGCTTGAGATCCGGGACTAGCGGGAGGGCCGCCAACGAGCAGTACTTC. Its protein is CASSLRSGTSGRAANEQYF. The genes are TRBV11-2 and TRBJ2-7; 16 bases match TRBD2. The trim removed 3 bases at V and 5 bases at J, leaving 13 bases unmatched. From germline, CDR1 is SGHAT and CDR2 FQNNGV. This CDR3 comprises 19 residues. Using reference TRBV11-2 and TRBJ2-7 for the parts outside the CDR3, the full variable domain is EAGVAQSPRYKIIEKRQSVAFWCNPISGHATLYWYQQILGQGPKLLIQFQNNGVVDDSQLPKDRFSAERLKGVDSTLKIQPAKLEDSAVYLCASSLRSGTSGRAANEQYFGPGTRLTVT.

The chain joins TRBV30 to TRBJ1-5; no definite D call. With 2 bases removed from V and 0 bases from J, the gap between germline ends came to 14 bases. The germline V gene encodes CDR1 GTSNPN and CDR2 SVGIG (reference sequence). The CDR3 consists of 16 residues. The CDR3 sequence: CAWSQPLGNSNQPQHF. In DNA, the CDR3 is TGTGCCTGGAGTCAGCCTCTTGGCAATAGCAATCAGCCCCAGCATTTT.

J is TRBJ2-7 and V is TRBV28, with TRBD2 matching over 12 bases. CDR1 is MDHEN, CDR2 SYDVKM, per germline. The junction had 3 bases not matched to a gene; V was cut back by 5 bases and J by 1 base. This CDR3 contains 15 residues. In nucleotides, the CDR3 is TGTGCCAGCAGTACTAGCGGGAGGTCGTCCTACGAGCAGTACTTC. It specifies CASSTSGRSSYEQYF.

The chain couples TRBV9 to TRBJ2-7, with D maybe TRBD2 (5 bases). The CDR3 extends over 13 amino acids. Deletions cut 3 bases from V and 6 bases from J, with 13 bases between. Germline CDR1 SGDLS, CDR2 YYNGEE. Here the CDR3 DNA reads TGTGCCAGCAGCGGCGCTACTAGTGGCGAGCAGTACTTC. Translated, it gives CASSGATSGEQYF.

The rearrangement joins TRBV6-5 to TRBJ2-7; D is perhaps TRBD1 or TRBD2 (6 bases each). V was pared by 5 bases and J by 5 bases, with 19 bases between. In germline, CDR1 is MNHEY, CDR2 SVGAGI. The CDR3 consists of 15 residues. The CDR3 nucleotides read TGTGCCAGCAGTAGGCACGGGGGCCGTACGGACGAGCAGTACTTC. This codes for CASSRHGGRTDEQYF.

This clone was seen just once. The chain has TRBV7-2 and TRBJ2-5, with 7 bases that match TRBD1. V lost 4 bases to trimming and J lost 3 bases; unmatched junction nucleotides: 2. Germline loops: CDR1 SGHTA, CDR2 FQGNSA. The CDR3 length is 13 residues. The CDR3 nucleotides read TGTGCCAGCAGCTCGGGACAGAAAGAGACCCAGTACTTC. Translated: CASSSGQKETQYF.